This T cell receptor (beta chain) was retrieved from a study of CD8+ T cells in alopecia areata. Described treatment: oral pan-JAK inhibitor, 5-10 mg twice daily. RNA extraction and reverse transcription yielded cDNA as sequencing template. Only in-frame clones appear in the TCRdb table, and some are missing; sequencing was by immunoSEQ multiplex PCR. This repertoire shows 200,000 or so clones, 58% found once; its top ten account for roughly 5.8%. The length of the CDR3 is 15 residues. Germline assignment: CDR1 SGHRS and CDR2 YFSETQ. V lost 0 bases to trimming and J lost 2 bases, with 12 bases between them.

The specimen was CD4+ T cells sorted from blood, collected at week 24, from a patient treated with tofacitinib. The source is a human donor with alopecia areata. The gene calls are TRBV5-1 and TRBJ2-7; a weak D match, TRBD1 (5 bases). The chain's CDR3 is CASSLGDRPTYEQYF. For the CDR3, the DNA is TGCGCCAGCAGCTTGGGTGACAGACCTACCTACGAGCAGTACTTC.